The sequence of this TCR beta chain was determined in a study of cytomegalovirus exposure and HLA in healthy donors. Each donor was nominally healthy when sampled (though unrecorded immune exposures were likely). The PCR was carried out with 60 Vbeta primers and 13 Jbeta primers. Clones were sequenced by immunoSEQ multiplex PCR, and TCRdb holds only the in-frame ones, with some missing. The specimen's table records about 77,000 clones. Sequenced sample: PBMCs. The TCR comes from a man over 45 in good health and CMV-seropositive.

The CDR3 sequence is CSPGVIMNTEAFF. The CDR3 nucleotides are TGCAGCCCGGGGGTTATCATGAACACTGAAGCTTTCTTT. This chain joins TRBV29-1 and TRBJ1-1; a possible D gene is TRBD1 (5 bases). The V end lost 8 bases, the J end lost 0 bases, and 13 bases lay between the germline ends. The CDR3 is made up of 13 amino acids. Germline CDR1 SQVTM, CDR2 ANQGSEA.